These T cell receptor beta chains were read from a single sample in a study of beta chain features in type 1 diabetes. Method: immunoSEQ multiplex PCR; TCRdb's copy keeps in-frame clones and lacks some. The sample shows approximately 150,000 clones, less than 15% of them seen only once. Specimen: central memory CD4+ T cells from blood. The receptors were sampled from a man between 18 and 29 years old with type 1 diabetes. Each CDR3 is given with its conserved first and last residue. The D gene is left open where the match is weak. Size tells how often a clone was seen (once, few, many) or the class of an expanded clone, and some rows leave it out.

J gene: TRBJ1-1; clone size: few; D gene: .; V gene: TRBV18; CDR3 DNA: TGTGCCAGCTCACCACTGGGAGGGGAGGGCACTGAAGCTTTCTTT; CDR3 protein: CASSPLGGEGTEAFF
J gene: TRBJ1-5; clone size: .; D gene: TRBD1; V gene: TRBV6-5; CDR3 DNA: TGTGCCAGCAGTCGGACAGGGAGTCAGCCCCAGCATTTT; CDR3 protein: CASSRTGSQPQHF
J gene: TRBJ2-7; clone size: few; D gene: TRBD1; V gene: TRBV4-2; CDR3 DNA: TGTGCCAGCAGCCAAGGACAGGGGAGCTCCTACGAGCAGTACTTC; CDR3 protein: CASSQGQGSSYEQYF
J gene: TRBJ2-5; clone size: once; D gene: TRBD2; V gene: TRBV11-1; CDR3 DNA: TGTGCCAGCAGCTTAGCGGCCGGGGGAGGGCAAGAGACCCAGTACTTC; CDR3 protein: CASSLAAGGGQETQYF
J gene: TRBJ2-2; clone size: few; D gene: TRBD2; V gene: TRBV29-1; CDR3 DNA: TGCAGCGTTGACCCGGGGGGGGGTCACACCGGGGAGCTGTTTTTT; CDR3 protein: CSVDPGGGHTGELFF
J gene: TRBJ2-7; clone size: few; D gene: .; V gene: TRBV5-1; CDR3 DNA: TGCGCCAGCAGCCCCGCGCCCCAGTCCTACGAGCAGTACTTC; CDR3 protein: CASSPAPQSYEQYF
J gene: TRBJ1-2; clone size: few; D gene: .; V gene: TRBV18; CDR3 DNA: TGTGCCAGCTCACCAGGACAGAGAAGTAACTATGGCTACACCTTC; CDR3 protein: CASSPGQRSNYGYTF
J gene: TRBJ1-5; clone size: few; D gene: TRBD1; V gene: TRBV19; CDR3 DNA: TGTGCCAGTAGCGTACCCCCCGTTACAGGGGGTTATCAGCCCCAGCATTTT; CDR3 protein: CASSVPPVTGGYQPQHF
J gene: TRBJ2-1; clone size: few; D gene: .; V gene: TRBV9; CDR3 DNA: TGTGCCAGCAGCGTAGTATCCCAGGGGGGAAACGAGCAGTTCTTC; CDR3 protein: CASSVVSQGGNEQFF
J gene: TRBJ1-1; clone size: .; D gene: .; V gene: TRBV7-2; CDR3 DNA: TGTGCCAGCAGCCCTACAGGATTCTCGAACACTGAAGCTTTCTTT; CDR3 protein: CASSPTGFSNTEAFF
J gene: TRBJ1-1; clone size: .; D gene: .; V gene: TRBV2; CDR3 DNA: TGTGCCAGCAGTGAAGATACTACTGAAGCTTTCTTT; CDR3 protein: CASSEDTTEAFF
J gene: TRBJ2-5; clone size: .; D gene: .; V gene: TRBV18; CDR3 DNA: TGTGCCAGCTCACCGACCCTGGGTGAGACCCAGTACTTC; CDR3 protein: CASSPTLGETQYF
J gene: TRBJ2-2; clone size: .; D gene: .; V gene: TRBV6-1; CDR3 DNA: TGTGCCAGCAGTGGACGAACAAACACCGGGGAGCTGTTTTTT; CDR3 protein: CASSGRTNTGELFF
J gene: TRBJ1-1; clone size: medium-sized; D gene: .; V gene: TRBV7-6; CDR3 DNA: TGTGCCAGCAGCTTAGGCGCTGGGTCCACTGAAGCTTTCTTT; CDR3 protein: CASSLGAGSTEAFF
J gene: TRBJ2-2; clone size: few; D gene: TRBD1; V gene: TRBV10-3; CDR3 DNA: TGTGCCGCTCGAGGGGGCCCGGCCGGGGAGCTGTTTTTT; CDR3 protein: CAARGGPAGELFF
J gene: TRBJ1-1; clone size: few; D gene: .; V gene: TRBV30; CDR3 DNA: TGTGCCTGTCTCATGAACGGATGGGGGGCTTTCTTT; CDR3 protein: CACLMNGWGAFF